The clone carrying this T cell receptor beta chain has more than one count but fewer than ten. Its antigen is not known. The sample originates from a study of T-cell reconstitution after alpha-beta-depleted transplantation in children. Study conclusions and caveats: Surviving recipient T cells and thymic progenitors accounted for the high day-60 TCRbeta diversity observed in some patients.

Preparation of the TCRbeta library used unique molecular identifiers. MiXCR, run by TCRdb on the PCR reads, gives a single entry per CDR3 protein. The profile covers 300,000 to 400,000 distinct CDR3 sequences, with roughly 15% appearing a single time and approximately 44% taken by the ten largest. Per germline, CDR1 SQVTM and CDR2 ANQGSEA. This CDR3 contains 15 residues. V gave up 3 bases and J gave up 4 bases; unmatched junction bases: 11. The chain joins TRBV29-1 to TRBJ2-7; TRBD2 agrees at 8 bases. The source material was PBMCs, mostly from graft donor cells, sampled 360 days after TCRalphabeta/CD19-depleted stem cell transplant. The sequence was obtained from a male patient aged 2-10 years who had a stem cell transplant for acute lymphoblastic leukemia, so the T cells may come from the graft donor. The CDR3 sequence is CSVEGVAGNQYEQYF. CDR3 in DNA: TGCAGCGTTGAGGGAGTAGCGGGAAATCAGTACGAGCAGTACTTC.